This TCR beta chain emerged from a study of blood T cell repertoires in COVID-19. Study-wide context: Italy, Spain and the United States were the sources of the convalescent and acute COVID-19 samples. PBMCs, B-cell-depleted T cells, or T cells were the source of the cDNA or gDNA that made up the material.

In the original analysis: Estimation of nucleated cell counts was performed using reference gene primer amplification. Method: immunoSEQ multiplex PCR; TCRdb's copy keeps in-frame clones and lacks some. V and J calls and clone size come straight from that table; D and trimming were deduced from the DNA. The table shows roughly 120,000 clones, with roughly nine tenths occurring only once. CDR1 and CDR2 from the germline V gene are SGDLS and YYNGEE. V was pared by 10 bases and J by 1 base, with 21 bases between. This CDR3 has 16 residues. The chain employs TRBV9 and TRBJ2-1; weak D call: TRBD1 (6 bases). Sequencing was done on a sample of peripheral blood. The sequence derives from a man aged 45-65 years with COVID-19, enrolled during active disease. The CDR3 region has the DNA TGTGCCTCCCAGGGGTCGGGGAGCGCATCCTACAATGAGCAGTTCTTC. Translated: CASQGSGSASYNEQFF.